These T cell receptor beta chains were read from a single sample in a study of blood T cell repertoires in COVID-19. This table comes from immunoSEQ multiplex PCR, and its TCRdb copy is limited to in-frame clones, with some not included. The data contain tens of thousands of clones, 70% to 90% of them singletons. Sequencing was carried out using peripheral blood. The receptors here all came from a woman older than 75 with active or convalescent COVID-19. CDR3s include the opening cysteine and the closing phenylalanine or tryptophan.

TRBJ1-2 | TRBV30 | CAWSLTGLRGYTF
TRBJ1-1 | TRBV7-2 | CASSVHRERAEAFF
TRBJ1-6 | TRBV6-1 | CASSESPGQGFTLHF
TRBJ2-4 | TRBV5-1 | CASSPNPGLAGESKNIQYF
TRBJ1-1 | TRBV7-9 | CASSSPQATEAFF
TRBJ2-1 | TRBV9 | CASSDHPGGQGYNEQFF
TRBJ2-3 | TRBV7-2 | CASSLVQGARDTQYF
TRBJ1-6 | TRBV28 | CASSLGRTPNSPLHF
TRBJ2-5 | TRBV7-7 | CASSSAGVPQETQYF
TRBJ1-4 | TRBV18 | CASRRQGDEKLFF
TRBJ1-4 | TRBV2 | CASRQQGRTDEKLFF
TRBJ2-3 | TRBV4-3 | CASSPVPGQGSDTQYF
TRBJ2-7 | TRBV20-1 | CSASDREQYF
TRBJ2-3 | TRBV4-1 | CASSQGPGGTQYF
TRBJ2-5 | TRBV6-5 | CASSYLGGLGETQYF
TRBJ2-5 | TRBV12-3/TRBV12-4 | CASSYRVQETQYF
TRBJ2-2 | TRBV6-1 | CASSEMMVQRELFF
TRBJ2-7 | TRBV12-2 | CASRLALFLVGRNSGRNYEQYF
TRBJ2-7 | TRBV3-1/TRBV3-2 | CASSYDSPRNEQYF
TRBJ2-7 | TRBV27 | CASTPSGRSYEQYF
TRBJ1-2 | TRBV27 | CASRTTGTNYGYTF
TRBJ2-7 | TRBV30 | CAWQGQSYEQYF
TRBJ2-7 | TRBV6-5 | CASSYYGEQYF
TRBJ1-3 | TRBV28 | CASSLSRRGNTIYF
TRBJ1-2 | TRBV4-1 | CASSQGADGYTF
TRBJ1-6 | TRBV2 | CASSEAGRDLGGSPLHF
TRBJ2-2 | TRBV27 | CASSFVRGRTGELFF
TRBJ2-7 | TRBV2 | CASSDRTSGFSYEQYF
TRBJ1-5 | TRBV24-1 | CATSDRDSRDQPQHF
TRBJ1-2 | TRBV7-2 | CASSTSTGPTWGGYTF
TRBJ1-4 | TRBV5-1 | CASSPGQGYEKLFF
TRBJ1-2 | TRBV4-3 | CASSLEIFLTGDGRGYTF
TRBJ1-1 | TRBV5-8 | CASSLKGTGGSEAFF
TRBJ2-1 | TRBV4-1 | CASSQDRLTGGNEQFF
TRBJ2-3 | TRBV7-9 | CASSRRVVSTDTQYF
TRBJ1-5 | TRBV7-2 | CASSIEGGWALGYQPQHF
TRBJ2-2 | TRBV6-1 | CASRAGTGDTGELFF
TRBJ1-5 | TRBV6-2/TRBV6-3 | CASSIIPGQVRSNQPQHF
TRBJ2-2 | TRBV27 | CASMRTGTFSGELFF
TRBJ1-1 | TRBV7-2 | CASSRNSPTRGEAFF
TRBJ2-5 | TRBV28 | CASSSSGAGETQYF
TRBJ1-5 | TRBV7-9 | CASSLARGGVVGNQPQHF
TRBJ1-2 | TRBV3-1/TRBV3-2 | CASSQHGGESRNGYTF
TRBJ2-5 | TRBV5-4 | CASSRGGGLQETQYF
TRBJ2-1 | TRBV7-9 | CASSLAGAGTSAGDEQFF
TRBJ2-1 | TRBV24-1 | CATSGTHGGLPYNEQFF
TRBJ1-1 | TRBV3-1/TRBV3-2 | CASSRFKRGVTEAFF
TRBJ2-7 | TRBV5-1 | CASSLAGESYEQYF